This T cell receptor (beta chain) was retrieved from a study of blood T cell repertoires in COVID-19 (dated by TCRdb to 2018 to 2021). About the study as a whole: Collaborator samples came from the United States, Italy and Spain and covered acute and convalescent phases of COVID-19. A freely available public database, intended as a resource for researchers studying the immune response to SARS-CoV-2, is where the repertoires were released. HLA class I and class II types, where available, came from metadata supplied by the sample provider rather than from assay-based typing. The prospective study material was composed of cDNA or gDNA derived from T cells, B-cell-depleted T cells, or PBMCs. The dataset comprised deeply sampled blood TCRbeta repertoires from subjects exposed to, actively infected with, or recovered from COVID-19. Samples came from the ongoing ImmuneRACE study (first 160 participants) plus 1,254 subjects from 6 global collaborators. Sample metadata almost always included a de-identified subject ID, COVID-19 status, age in years and sex.

TCRbeta CDR3 regions were amplified from genomic DNA by means of the immunoSEQ Assay, a bias-controlled multiplex PCR. For the original study's pipeline: Nucleated cell counts per sample were estimated from amplification of reference gene primers within the assay. To quantify the absolute abundance of each unique TCRbeta CDR3 rearrangement, sequence reads were collapsed and filtered. For each sample, productive Simpson clonality was calculated by taking the square root of Simpson's diversity index across productive rearrangements. Entries here come from immuneACCESS through TCRdb and include only in-frame sequences with V and J called. Some clones fail to appear in such tables; in the studies checked, an unresolved V gene covers under half of the shortfall, and the cause of the remainder is unknown. V, J and clone size are those of that table, while D and trimming were read from the DNA. The sample table records approximately 80,000 clones; about 88% of these occur just once. Over 35% of the sample belongs to the ten largest clones.

Concerning this clone itself: The clone's antigen remains unknown. One base away there is no much larger clone; base qualities are not given.

Trimming at the junction amounts to 3 bases on V and 3 bases on J, and the germline ends lie 15 bases apart. The CDR3 has 15 amino acids, counting the end cysteine and phenylalanine. The read is trimmed to its CDR3 DNA, 45 bases read in frame from base 1. CDR1 and CDR2, per the germline V gene (reference sequence), are DFQATT and SNEGSKA. Points the paper makes about the study in general: How much clinical and demographic metadata was included differed by source and by participant, and the metadata was provided uncurated.

Whole blood was collected in K2EDTA tubes by collaborating institutions according to the institutions' own protocols. For TCRbeta analysis, collaborators shipped samples as frozen whole blood, isolated PBMCs, or DNA extracted from either of those sample types. Sequencing was performed on peripheral blood. The rearrangement joined TRBV20-1 to TRBJ2-1; the D gene is possibly TRBD1, with 6 bases matching. The receptor was isolated from a human donor in a cohort sampled during active COVID-19. The nucleotide sequence reads as follows: TGCAGTGCTAGTAGCGCAAAGGGGGTCTACAATGAGCAGTTCTTC. Its coded protein is CSASSAKGVYNEQFF.